The next 29 T cell receptor beta chains were all read from a single sample in a study of blood T cell repertoires in COVID-19. Measured with immunoSEQ multiplex PCR; TCRdb has only the in-frame clones, and not every one. The table includes approximately 150,000 clones, 84% detected once. The material sequenced was peripheral blood. The receptors derive from a man between 60 and 75 years old with active or convalescent COVID-19.

This clone came up a few times. The V and J genes are TRBV30 and TRBJ1-1, with 8 bases fitting TRBD1. J lost 7 bases, V lost 3 bases, and 13 bases had no gene match. CDR3 length: 15 amino acids. Germline V CDR1 and CDR2: GTSNPN, SVGIG (reference sequence). The CDR3 sequence is CAWRALGQGAVEAFF. CDR3 sequence (DNA): TGTGCCTGGAGAGCCCTTGGGCAGGGGGCGGTTGAAGCTTTCTTT.

J is TRBJ2-2 and V is TRBV19, with a tentative D call TRBD1 (5 bases). This CDR3 region has 15 residues. The V gene's germline CDR1 is LNHDA and CDR2 SQIVND (reference sequence). Trimming took off 1 base at V and 0 bases at J, with 6 bases between the two ends. In DNA, the CDR3 is TGTGCCAGTAGTATAGGGGGCGCGAACACCGGGGAGCTGTTTTTT. Protein: CASSIGGANTGELFF.

This clone is a singleton in its sample. The chain carries TRBV7-9 and TRBJ1-1, with D tentatively TRBD1 (5 bases). V gave up 6 bases and J gave up 7 bases, with 12 bases separating them. CDR1 SEHNR and CDR2 FQNEAQ come from the germline V gene (reference sequence). The CDR3 contains 12 residues. As DNA, the CDR3 is TGTGCCAGCAGTCTAGACAGACATGAAGCTTTCTTT. Protein: CASSLDRHEAFF.

This clone was observed a handful of times. This chain uses TRBV6-5 with TRBJ1-2; the D gene is possibly TRBD1 (5 bases). The CDR3 contains 14 residues. V was clipped by 2 bases and J by 0 bases, with 7 bases between them. Germline CDR1 MNHEY, CDR2 SVGAGI. CDR3 coding DNA: TGTGCCAGCAGTTACGGGGGGACTAACTATGGCTACACCTTC. Translating it yields CASSYGGTNYGYTF.

The gene calls are TRBV6-5 and TRBJ1-1, with D tentatively TRBD1 (5 bases). The CDR3 runs 16 residues. Trimming removed 4 bases from V and 0 bases from J, with 15 bases in between. Germline-derived CDR1 and CDR2 are MNHEY and SVGAGI. The CDR3 nucleotides are TGTGCCAGCAGTTCCCCCGTTCGGGGGGTGAACACTGAAGCTTTCTTT. Translating gives CASSSPVRGVNTEAFF.

The V and J genes are TRBV24-1 and TRBJ2-1; 7 positions agree with TRBD1. The CDR3 is made up of 14 amino acids. Unmatched junction bases numbered 6, after V lost 4 bases and J lost 7 bases. Germline V gene data show CDR1 as KGHDR and CDR2 as SFDVKD. In DNA form, the CDR3 reads TGTGCCACCAGTGACAGACAGGGAATGAATGAGCAGTTCTTC. Its translation is CATSDRQGMNEQFF.

The chain uses TRBV7-2 and TRBJ1-4; 7 nucleotides agree with TRBD1. CDR1 is SGHTA and CDR2 is FQGNSA in the germline V gene. CDR3 length: 15 residues. The J segment lost 3 bases and the V segment lost 5 bases, leaving 6 bases of the junction unmatched. CDR3 nucleotides: TGTGCCAGCAGCGAGAGGGGACAGCCTAATGAAAAACTGTTTTTT. Its translation: CASSERGQPNEKLFF.

The chain carries TRBV30 and TRBJ2-7; D call uncertain. This CDR3 region has 13 residues. The V end was cut by 0 bases, the J end by 4 bases, with 10 bases between. In germline, CDR1 is GTSNPN, CDR2 SVGIG (reference sequence). CDR3: CAWSVAGFYEQYF. Written as DNA, the CDR3 is TGTGCCTGGAGTGTCGCAGGATTTTACGAGCAGTACTTC.

This chain uses TRBV10-1 with TRBJ2-3; D possibly corresponds to TRBD1 (6 bases). The germline V gene encodes CDR1 WNHNN and CDR2 SYGVQD (reference sequence). This CDR3 has 14 amino acids. V lost 2 bases, J lost 6 bases, and 12 bases lay in between. CDR3: CASSEAHREDTQYF. DNA for the CDR3: TGCGCCAGCAGTGAGGCCCACAGGGAGGATACGCAGTATTTT.

The rearrangement joins TRBV2 to TRBJ1-5; TRBD1 agrees at 7 bases. Germline trimming cut 1 base from V and 6 bases from J; bases unmatched to any gene: 6. CDR3 length: 15 residues. The V gene's germline CDR1 is SNHLY and CDR2 FYNNEI. The CDR3 reads CASSEVGTEGQPQHF. DNA of the CDR3: TGTGCCAGCAGTGAAGTGGGGACAGAGGGTCAGCCCCAGCATTTT.

The chain has TRBV19 and TRBJ2-7; TRBD2 might be the D (6 bases). Between the trimmed V and J ends, which lost 4 bases and 5 bases, there was a span of 6 bases. The germline V gene has CDR1 LNHDA and CDR2 SQIVND (reference sequence). The CDR3 is 11 amino acids. CDR3 DNA: TGTGCCAGTAGTAGGGGGGACGAGCAGTACTTC. Amino acids: CASSRGDEQYF.

V is TRBV19 and J is TRBJ1-2, with D possibly being TRBD1 (5 bases). V was trimmed by 10 bases and J by 3 bases, leaving 18 bases between them. The CDR3 is 14 residues long. Germline V gene data show CDR1 as LNHDA and CDR2 as SQIVND (reference sequence). The CDR3 region has the DNA TGTGCCACCCTCCTTTTAGGACATGACTATGGCTACACCTTC. This translates into CATLLLGHDYGYTF.

The V gene is TRBV27, the J gene TRBJ1-2; weak D call: TRBD1 (5 bases). Germline V CDR1 and CDR2: MNHEY, SMNVEV (reference sequence). V lost 2 bases and J 8 bases, leaving 12 bases between the germline ends. The CDR3 is 13 amino acids. The CDR3 loop is CASSLRGAQGYTF. CDR3 nucleotides: TGTGCCAGCAGTTTAAGGGGCGCCCAAGGCTACACCTTC.

CDR3 in DNA: TGTGCCAGCAGTTTAGTACAGGGTGCTAGGTATGGCTACACCTTC. Its translation: CASSLVQGARYGYTF. V usage is TRBV27 and J usage is TRBJ1-2; a possible D gene is TRBD1 (6 bases). CDR1 and CDR2 from the germline V gene are MNHEY and SMNVEV (reference sequence). V was pared by 2 bases and J by 5 bases, with 15 bases between. There are 15 residues in the CDR3.

The chain combines TRBV6-5 with TRBJ1-2; 9 nucleotides agree with TRBD1. This CDR3 has 12 amino acids. Germline V gene data show CDR1 as MNHEY and CDR2 as SVGAGI. V lost 10 bases to trimming and J lost 8 bases; unmatched junction nucleotides: 8. This chain's CDR3 is CATMDRGGGYTF. The DNA of the CDR3 is TGTGCCACCATGGACAGGGGAGGAGGCTACACCTTC.

The chain recombines TRBV5-8 with TRBJ1-2, with TRBD1 matching 8 bases. The CDR3 runs to 13 residues. Germline V gives CDR1 SGHTS, CDR2 YDEGEE. The junction had 4 bases not matched to a gene; V was cut back by 4 bases and J by 5 bases. This chain's CDR3 is CASSATGEYGYTF. For the CDR3, the DNA is TGTGCCAGCAGCGCGACAGGGGAATATGGCTACACCTTC.

The rearrangement joins TRBV6-5 to TRBJ1-1; the D gene is possibly TRBD1 (6 bases). Germline V gene sequence: CDR1 MNHEY, CDR2 SVGAGI. Trimming removed 6 bases from V and 1 base from J, with 12 bases in between. The CDR3 has 14 residues. The CDR3 sequence: CASRWTDQNTEAFF. The DNA of the CDR3 is TGTGCCAGCAGATGGACAGACCAGAACACTGAAGCTTTCTTT.

V usage is TRBV5-1 and J usage is TRBJ2-3; no firm D call. The CDR3 contains 16 residues. Germline V CDR1 and CDR2: SGHRS, YFSETQ. V was cut by 5 bases and J by 3 bases, with 19 bases left in between. This chain's CDR3 is CASRMKSTFGTDTQYF. Written as DNA, the CDR3 is TGCGCCAGCAGAATGAAATCTACCTTTGGTACAGATACGCAGTATTTT.

The rearrangement joins TRBV10-1 to TRBJ2-2; 10 positions agree with TRBD2. Per germline, CDR1 WNHNN and CDR2 SYGVQD (reference sequence). Losses at the gene ends were 7 bases for V and 5 bases for J; bases not matched to a gene: 7. CDR3 length: 15 amino acids. The DNA of the CDR3 is TGCGCCAGCACCAGCGGGGGGGCCGGAACCGGGGAGCTGTTTTTT. It is translated as CASTSGGAGTGELFF.

This chain uses TRBV7-6 with TRBJ2-7; D may be TRBD1 (6 bases). The germline V and J ends were trimmed by 5 bases and 6 bases, with 20 bases remaining between them. Germline CDR1 and CDR2: SGHVS and FNYEAQ. This CDR3 is built from 15 residues. CDR3 residues: CASSLGQGLPTEQYF. The CDR3 nucleotides read TGTGCCAGCAGCCTAGGGCAGGGGCTTCCGACCGAGCAGTACTTC.

The chain employs TRBV9 and TRBJ1-2; D is ambiguous. V was shortened by 3 bases and J by 6 bases, with 15 bases between the two germline ends. CDR3 length: 14 residues. Germline loops: CDR1 SGDLS, CDR2 YYNGEE. In DNA, the CDR3 is TGTGCCAGCAGCGAACAGCACGGTTCAGATGGCTACACCTTC. This translates into CASSEQHGSDGYTF.

DNA for the CDR3: TGTGCCAGCAGCCCACCCCTCGTGGGGGGGATTCTCGATAAAAATGAGCAGTTCTTC. This gives the protein CASSPPLVGGILDKNEQFF. V is TRBV7-9 and J is TRBJ2-1, with TRBD2 identical over 7 bases. The germline V gene encodes CDR1 SEHNR and CDR2 FQNEAQ (reference sequence). The V segment lost 5 bases and the J segment 7 bases; nucleotides outside the gene matches: 23. The CDR3 is 19 amino acids.

This chain links TRBV19 with TRBJ1-1; D is undetermined. Germline V CDR1 and CDR2: LNHDA, SQIVND (reference sequence). There are 12 residues in the CDR3. V was shortened by 5 bases and J by 5 bases, with 9 bases between the two germline ends. The CDR3 region has the DNA TGTGCCAGTAGTCCCGCGCGGACTGAAGCTTTCTTT. Amino acids: CASSPARTEAFF.

This chain uses TRBV6-5 with TRBJ1-4, with 7 bases identical to TRBD1. CDR3 length: 13 amino acids. Germline values: CDR1 MNHEY, CDR2 SVGAGI. Unmatched junction bases numbered 10, after V lost 5 bases and J lost 13 bases. The CDR3 sequence: CASSTGTATGLFF. CDR3 DNA sequence: TGTGCCAGCAGTACTGGGACAGCGACAGGACTGTTTTTT.

The CDR3 coding sequence is TGTGCCAGCAGGGTTCAGGGAAACTATGGCTACACCTTC. Its protein product is CASRVQGNYGYTF. This chain joins TRBV27 and TRBJ1-2; possibly TRBD1 for D (5 bases). CDR1 and CDR2 from the germline V gene are MNHEY and SMNVEV (reference sequence). Between the trimmed V and J ends, which lost 6 bases and 2 bases, there was a span of 10 bases. There are 13 residues in the CDR3.

This chain links TRBV19 with TRBJ1-5, with 7 bases matching TRBD1. Germline CDR1 reads LNHDA; CDR2 reads SQIVND (reference sequence). The trim removed 4 bases at V and 5 bases at J, leaving 11 bases unmatched. The CDR3 loop spans 16 amino acids. CDR3 bases: TGTGCCAGTAGTACCCTCATGACAGGGTTATATCAGCCCCAGCATTTT. Translating gives CASSTLMTGLYQPQHF. Complete variable domain (other parts from reference TRBV19 and TRBJ1-5): DGGITQSPKYLFRKEGQNVTLSCEQNLNHDAMYWYRQDPGQGLRLIYYSQIVNDFQKGDIAEGYSVSREKKESFPLTVTSAQKNPTAFYLCASSTLMTGLYQPQHFGDGTRLSIL.

The chain carries TRBV7-9 and TRBJ2-4; 9 bases are a match to TRBD1. CDR3 length: 18 residues. Germline trimming cut 5 bases from V and 6 bases from J; bases unmatched to any gene: 17. CDR1 and CDR2 from the germline V gene are SEHNR and FQNEAQ (reference sequence). Here the CDR3 reads CASSPRRDRDELRNIQYF. CDR3 coding DNA: TGTGCCAGCAGCCCGCGAAGGGACAGGGACGAATTGAGAAACATTCAGTACTTC.

This rearrangement joins TRBV19 to TRBJ2-1; weak D call: TRBD1 (6 bases). V lost 4 bases and J 2 bases, leaving 9 bases between the germline ends. Per the germline V gene, CDR1 is LNHDA and CDR2 is SQIVND (reference sequence). The CDR3 is 14 residues long. This CDR3 is CASSRQGPYNEQFF. CDR3 nucleotide sequence: TGTGCCAGTAGTAGGCAGGGGCCCTACAATGAGCAGTTCTTC.

The chain is built from TRBV4-1 and TRBJ1-2, with TRBD1 identical over 9 bases. This CDR3 has 15 residues. Germline loops: CDR1 MGHRA, CDR2 YSYEKL. Unmatched junction bases numbered 3, after V lost 2 bases and J lost 2 bases. The CDR3 is CASSQWTGENYGYTF. The CDR3 bases are TGCGCCAGCAGCCAATGGACAGGGGAGAACTATGGCTACACCTTC.